These 12 T cell receptor beta chains originate from one sample sequenced in a study of monozygotic twins with inflammatory bowel disease. TCRdb reprocessed the 5' RACE reads and keeps a single row for each CDR3 protein, giving no DNA. In total, the table holds roughly 150,000 distinct CDR3 sequences. What was sequenced was blood. The origin of the receptors is a human donor with ulcerative colitis or Crohn's disease, or a healthy co-twin of an affected twin (not recorded which).

CDR3 sequence: CAISSEGAFSYEQYF. The chain joins TRBV10-3 to TRBJ2-7; TCRdb lists TRBD1, though no DNA is available to test this call. The CDR3 is made up of 15 amino acids. The germline V gene has CDR1 ENHRY and CDR2 SYGVKD.

V usage is TRBV4-1 and J usage is TRBJ2-7; TCRdb outputs TRBD1, but without DNA this stays unchecked. Germline-derived CDR1 and CDR2 are MGHRA and YSYEKL. The CDR3 loop spans 14 amino acids. CDR3 protein: CASSQGDRTYEQYF.

The chain links TRBV9 to TRBJ2-3; TCRdb reports TRBD1, a call that lacks DNA to check it against. Germline V CDR1 and CDR2: SGDLS, YYNGEE. CDR3 length equals 16 residues. This CDR3 is CASSPSPGTGTDTQYF. The variable domain in full, completed from reference TRBV9 and TRBJ2-3, reads DSGVTQTPKHLITATGQRVTLRCSPRSGDLSVYWYQQSLDQGLQFLIQYYNGEERAKGNILERFSAQQFPDLHSELNLSSLELGDSALYFCASSPSPGTGTDTQYFGPGTRLTVL.

The CDR3 region is CSASGTLVRDTQYF. The chain carries TRBV20-1 and TRBJ2-3; without DNA, the TCRdb call of TRBD2 cannot be checked. The CDR3 consists of 14 residues. The germline gives CDR1 DFQATT, CDR2 SNEGSKA (reference sequence).

The chain uses TRBV5-4 and TRBJ2-3. CDR3 length equals 17 residues. From germline, CDR1 is SGHNT and CDR2 YYREEE (reference sequence). The CDR3 spells CASSFGGLAASTDTQYF. Based on the CDR3 plus reference TRBV5-4 and TRBJ2-3, the full variable domain is ETGVTQSPTHLIKTRGQQVTLRCSSQSGHNTVSWYQQALGQGPQFIFQYYREEENGRGNFPPRFSGLQFPNYSSELNVNALELDDSALYLCASSFGGLAASTDTQYFGPGTRLTVL.

The chain links TRBV20-1 to TRBJ2-7; TCRdb lists TRBD1, though no DNA is available to test this call. Looked up from germline, CDR1 is DFQATT and CDR2 is SNEGSKA (reference sequence). The CDR3 length is 15 residues. The CDR3 region is CSARLMGTGSYEQYF.

The V and J genes are TRBV7-2 and TRBJ2-7; no DNA is available, so the TRBD1 call from TCRdb remains unchecked. In germline, CDR1 is SGHTA, CDR2 FQGNSA. The CDR3 extends over 16 amino acids. This CDR3 reads CASSLAGTGVSYEQYF. Full variable domain (rest looked up from reference TRBV7-2 and TRBJ2-7): GAGVSQSPSNKVTEKGKDVELRCDPISGHTALYWYRQSLGQGLEFLIYFQGNSAPDKSGLPSDRFSAERTGGSVSTLTIQRTQQEDSAVYLCASSLAGTGVSYEQYFGPGTRLTVT.

The rearrangement uses TRBV18 and TRBJ1-5. Germline assignment: CDR1 KGHSH and CDR2 LQKENI. This CDR3 region has 14 residues. This CDR3 is CASSPGTNNQPQHF.

This chain uses TRBV7-2 with TRBJ2-1; TCRdb returns TRBD2, unconfirmable since there is no DNA. The CDR3 runs 17 residues. CDR1 SGHTA and CDR2 FQGNSA come from the germline V gene. CDR3: CASSPSGTSGGYGEQFF.

V gene TRBV19 combines with J gene TRBJ2-7; TCRdb calls TRBD1, which cannot be checked without DNA. This CDR3 comprises 16 residues. Germline V gives CDR1 LNHDA, CDR2 SQIVND (reference sequence). CDR3 loop: CASSTWEGAKGYEQYF.

The CDR3 here is CASSVVRSFKGASKTEAFF. The chain couples TRBV6-2 or TRBV6-3 to TRBJ1-1; as DNA is missing, the TRBD1 call by TCRdb cannot be tested. The CDR3 sequence is 19 residues long. Germline V gene sequence: CDR1 MNHEY, CDR2 SVGEGT.

This rearrangement joins TRBV11-3 to TRBJ2-1; there is no DNA to check the TCRdb D call of TRBD1. CDR1 is SGHNT, CDR2 YENEEA, per germline. This CDR3 region has 13 residues. This chain's CDR3 is CASSRQLYNEQFF.